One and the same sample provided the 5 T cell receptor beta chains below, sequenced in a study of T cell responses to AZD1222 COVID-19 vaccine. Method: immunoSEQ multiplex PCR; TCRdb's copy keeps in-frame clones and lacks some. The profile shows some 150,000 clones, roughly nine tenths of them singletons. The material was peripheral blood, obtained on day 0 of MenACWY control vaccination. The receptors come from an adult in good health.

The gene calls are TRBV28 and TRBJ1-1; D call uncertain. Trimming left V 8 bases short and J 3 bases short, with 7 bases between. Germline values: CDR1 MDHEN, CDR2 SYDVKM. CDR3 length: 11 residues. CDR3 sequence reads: CASVLHTEAFF. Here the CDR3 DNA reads TGTGCCAGCGTGCTTCACACTGAAGCTTTCTTT.

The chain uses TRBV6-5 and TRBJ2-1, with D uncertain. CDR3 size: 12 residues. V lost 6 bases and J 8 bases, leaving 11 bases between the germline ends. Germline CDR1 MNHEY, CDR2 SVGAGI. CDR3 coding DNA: TGTGCCAGCAGCCCCAGCAGCTATGAGCAGTTCTTC. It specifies CASSPSSYEQFF.

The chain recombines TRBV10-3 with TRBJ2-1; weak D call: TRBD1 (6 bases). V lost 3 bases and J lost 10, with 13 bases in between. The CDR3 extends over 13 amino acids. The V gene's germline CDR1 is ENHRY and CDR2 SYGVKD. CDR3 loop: CAISDRGPSEQFF. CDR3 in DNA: TGTGCCATCAGTGACAGGGGACCATCCGAGCAGTTCTTC.

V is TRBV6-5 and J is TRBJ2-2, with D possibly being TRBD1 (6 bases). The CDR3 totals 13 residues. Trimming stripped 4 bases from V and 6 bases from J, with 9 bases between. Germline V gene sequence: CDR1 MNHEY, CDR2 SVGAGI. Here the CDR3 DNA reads TGTGCCAGCAGTTTGACAGGTCCCGGGGAGCTGTTTTTT. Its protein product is CASSLTGPGELFF.

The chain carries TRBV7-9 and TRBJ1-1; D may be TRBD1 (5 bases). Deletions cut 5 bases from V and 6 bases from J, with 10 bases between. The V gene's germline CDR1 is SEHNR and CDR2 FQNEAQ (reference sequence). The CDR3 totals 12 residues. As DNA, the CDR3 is TGTGCCAGCAGCCGAGGGACGCCTGAAGCTTTCTTT. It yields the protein CASSRGTPEAFF.